This TCR beta chain came from a study of blood T cell repertoires in COVID-19. Turning to the study itself: From T cells, B-cell-depleted T cells, or PBMCs came the material, which was cDNA or gDNA.

Measured with immunoSEQ multiplex PCR; TCRdb has only the in-frame clones, and not every one. The sample yields 150,000 to 180,000 clones, approximately 86% seen once. The Seattle patients joined while their infection was active and were tracked longitudinally afterward. From germline, CDR1 is MNHEY and CDR2 SVGAGI. The ends lost 10 bases at V and 4 bases at J; junction bases unmatched: 5. The CDR3 length is 13 residues. The sample consisted of peripheral blood. The sequence came from a man in his sixties with COVID-19, enrolled during active disease. J is TRBJ1-4 and V is TRBV6-5, with 8 nucleotides matching TRBD1. The CDR3 loop reads CATQGAGNEKLFF. For the CDR3, the DNA is TGTGCCACCCAGGGGGCAGGTAATGAAAAACTGTTTTTT.